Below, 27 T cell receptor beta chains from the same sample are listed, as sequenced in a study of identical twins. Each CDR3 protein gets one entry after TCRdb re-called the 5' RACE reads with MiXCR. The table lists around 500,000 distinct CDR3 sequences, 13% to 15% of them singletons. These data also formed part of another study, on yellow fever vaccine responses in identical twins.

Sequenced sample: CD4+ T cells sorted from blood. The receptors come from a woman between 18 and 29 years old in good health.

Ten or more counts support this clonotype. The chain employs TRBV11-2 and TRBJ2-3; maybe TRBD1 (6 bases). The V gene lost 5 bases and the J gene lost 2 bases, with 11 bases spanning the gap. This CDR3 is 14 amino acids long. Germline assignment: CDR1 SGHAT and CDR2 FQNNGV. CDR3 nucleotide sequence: TGTGCCAGCAGCCTCAACAGGGTCACAGATACGCAGTATTTT. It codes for CASSLNRVTDTQYF. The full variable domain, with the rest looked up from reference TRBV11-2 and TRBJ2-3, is EAGVAQSPRYKIIEKRQSVAFWCNPISGHATLYWYQQILGQGPKLLIQFQNNGVVDDSQLPKDRFSAERLKGVDSTLKIQPAKLEDSAVYLCASSLNRVTDTQYFGPGTRLTVL.

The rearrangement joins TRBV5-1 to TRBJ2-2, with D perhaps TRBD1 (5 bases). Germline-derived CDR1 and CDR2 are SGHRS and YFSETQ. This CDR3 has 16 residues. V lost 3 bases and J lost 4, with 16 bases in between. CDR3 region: CASSWGKGKATGELFF. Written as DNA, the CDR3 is TGCGCCAGCAGCTGGGGAAAGGGGAAAGCCACCGGGGAGCTGTTTTTT.

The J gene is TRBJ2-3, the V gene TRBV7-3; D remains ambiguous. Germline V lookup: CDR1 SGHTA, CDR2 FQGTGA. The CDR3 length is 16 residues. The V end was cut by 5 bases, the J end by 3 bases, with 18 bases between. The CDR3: CASSQGRSPRTDTQYF. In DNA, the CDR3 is TGTGCCAGCAGCCAAGGGCGGTCCCCTCGAACAGATACGCAGTATTTT.

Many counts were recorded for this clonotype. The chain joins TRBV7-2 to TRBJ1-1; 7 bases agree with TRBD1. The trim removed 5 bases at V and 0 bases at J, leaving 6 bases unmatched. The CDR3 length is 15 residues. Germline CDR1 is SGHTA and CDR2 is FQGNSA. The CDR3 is CASSASQGMNTEAFF. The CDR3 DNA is TGTGCCAGCAGCGCTTCACAGGGGATGAACACTGAAGCTTTCTTT.

Here the CDR3 DNA reads TGCGCCAGCAGCTTGGTCCTACAGGGGAACACCGGGGAGCTGTTTTTT. Encoded protein: CASSLVLQGNTGELFF. J is TRBJ2-2 and V is TRBV5-1; the D gene is possibly TRBD1 (6 bases). The CDR3 is 16 amino acids. With 0 bases removed from V and 1 base from J, the gap between germline ends came to 10 bases. The germline V gene encodes CDR1 SGHRS and CDR2 YFSETQ. The whole variable domain, filled in from reference TRBV5-1 and TRBJ2-2, reads KAGVTQTPRYLIKTRGQQVTLSCSPISGHRSVSWYQQTPGQGLQFLFEYFSETQRNKGNFPGRFSGRQFSNSRSEMNVSTLELGDSALYLCASSLVLQGNTGELFFGEGSRLTVL.

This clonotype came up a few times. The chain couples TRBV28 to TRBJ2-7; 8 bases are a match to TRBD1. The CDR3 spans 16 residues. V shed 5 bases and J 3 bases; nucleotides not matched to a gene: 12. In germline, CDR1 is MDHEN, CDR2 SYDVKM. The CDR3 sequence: CASSPLTQGAGYEQYF. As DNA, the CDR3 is TGTGCCAGCAGTCCCTTGACCCAGGGGGCGGGCTACGAGCAGTACTTC. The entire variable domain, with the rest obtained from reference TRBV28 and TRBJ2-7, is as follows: DVKVTQSSRYLVKRTGEKVFLECVQDMDHENMFWYRQDPGLGLRLIYFSYDVKMKEKGDIPEGYSVSREKKERFSLILESASTNQTSMYLCASSPLTQGAGYEQYFGPGTRLTVT.

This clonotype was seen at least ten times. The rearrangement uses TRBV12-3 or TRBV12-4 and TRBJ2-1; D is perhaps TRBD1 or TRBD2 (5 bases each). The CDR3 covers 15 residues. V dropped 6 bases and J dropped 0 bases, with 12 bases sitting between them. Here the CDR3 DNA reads TGTGCCAGCAGCGCCCTTGGGGGCTCCTACAATGAGCAGTTCTTC. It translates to CASSALGGSYNEQFF.

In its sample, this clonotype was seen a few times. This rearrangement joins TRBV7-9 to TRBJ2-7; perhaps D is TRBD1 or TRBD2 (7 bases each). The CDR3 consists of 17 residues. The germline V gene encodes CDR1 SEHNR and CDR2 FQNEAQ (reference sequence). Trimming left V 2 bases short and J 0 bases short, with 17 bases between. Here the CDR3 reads CASSLWPGGDSSYEQYF. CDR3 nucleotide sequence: TGTGCCAGCAGCTTATGGCCTGGGGGGGACAGCTCCTACGAGCAGTACTTC.

CDR3 in DNA: TGCAGTGCTACACCGGGACAGGGGAAGAAAGATACGCAGTATTTT. It yields the protein CSATPGQGKKDTQYF. V usage is TRBV20-1 and J usage is TRBJ2-3; 10 nucleotides align to TRBD1. Germline-derived CDR1 and CDR2 are DFQATT and SNEGSKA (reference sequence). V was clipped by 4 bases and J by 5 bases; unmatched bases: 9. The CDR3 covers 15 residues.

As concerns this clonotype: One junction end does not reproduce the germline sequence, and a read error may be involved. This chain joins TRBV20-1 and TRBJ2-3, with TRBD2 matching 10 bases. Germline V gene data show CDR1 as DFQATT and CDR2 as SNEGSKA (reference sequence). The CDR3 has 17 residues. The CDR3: CCARDSGQREGFNTQYF. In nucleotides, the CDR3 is TGCTGTGCTAGAGATTCGGGTCAGCGGGAGGGATTTAATACGCAGTATTTT.

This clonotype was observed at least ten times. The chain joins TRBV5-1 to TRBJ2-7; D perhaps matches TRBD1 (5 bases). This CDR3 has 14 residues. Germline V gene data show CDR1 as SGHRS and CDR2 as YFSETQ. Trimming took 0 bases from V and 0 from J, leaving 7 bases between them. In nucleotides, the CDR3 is TGCGCCAGCAGCTTGGTAGACAGCTCCTACGAGCAGTACTTC. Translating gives CASSLVDSSYEQYF.

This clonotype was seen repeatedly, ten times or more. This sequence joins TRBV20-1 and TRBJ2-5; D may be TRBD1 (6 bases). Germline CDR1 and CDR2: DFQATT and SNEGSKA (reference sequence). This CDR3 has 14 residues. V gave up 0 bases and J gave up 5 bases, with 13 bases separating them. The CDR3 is CSARDPRGRETQYF. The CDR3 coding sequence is TGCAGTGCTAGAGATCCCAGGGGTCGCGAGACCCAGTACTTC.

Here the CDR3 DNA reads TGTGCCAGCAGGCGACAGCTGGGGCCCTACGAGCAGTACTTC. Translating it yields CASRRQLGPYEQYF. V gene TRBV12-3 or TRBV12-4 combines with J gene TRBJ2-7; D perhaps matches TRBD1 (5 bases). The CDR3 length is 14 residues. Between the trimmed V and J ends, which lost 6 bases and 2 bases, there was a span of 14 bases.

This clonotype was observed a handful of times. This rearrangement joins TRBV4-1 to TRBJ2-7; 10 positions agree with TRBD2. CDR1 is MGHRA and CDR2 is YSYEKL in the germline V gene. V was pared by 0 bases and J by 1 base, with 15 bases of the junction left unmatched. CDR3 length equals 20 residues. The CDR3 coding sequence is TGCGCCAGCAGCCAAGATCCGACCCGGCTAGCGGGAGTTTGGTCCTACGAGCAGTACTTC. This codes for CASSQDPTRLAGVWSYEQYF.

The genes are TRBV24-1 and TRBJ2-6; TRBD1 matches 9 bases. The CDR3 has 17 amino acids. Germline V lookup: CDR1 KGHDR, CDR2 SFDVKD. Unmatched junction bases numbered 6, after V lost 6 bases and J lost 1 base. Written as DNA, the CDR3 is TGTGCCACCAGTAAAGGACAGGGGCAATCTGGGGCCAACGTCCTGACTTTC. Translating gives CATSKGQGQSGANVLTF.

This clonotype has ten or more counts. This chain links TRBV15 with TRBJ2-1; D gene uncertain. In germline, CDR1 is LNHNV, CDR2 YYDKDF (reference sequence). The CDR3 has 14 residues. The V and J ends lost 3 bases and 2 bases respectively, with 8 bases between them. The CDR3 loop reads CATSSSSPYNEQFF. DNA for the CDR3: TGTGCCACCAGCAGCTCATCCCCCTACAATGAGCAGTTCTTC.

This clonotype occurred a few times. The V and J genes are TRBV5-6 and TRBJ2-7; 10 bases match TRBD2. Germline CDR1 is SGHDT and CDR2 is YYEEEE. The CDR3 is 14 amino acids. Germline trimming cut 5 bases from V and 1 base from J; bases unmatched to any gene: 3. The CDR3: CASRQRGGSYEQYF. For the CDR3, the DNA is TGTGCCAGCAGGCAGCGGGGGGGGTCCTACGAGCAGTACTTC.

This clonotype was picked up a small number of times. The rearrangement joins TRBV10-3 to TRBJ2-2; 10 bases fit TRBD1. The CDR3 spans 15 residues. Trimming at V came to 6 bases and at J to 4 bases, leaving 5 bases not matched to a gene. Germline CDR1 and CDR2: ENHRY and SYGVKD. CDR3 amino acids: CAIRSWTGGTGELFF. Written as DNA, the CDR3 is TGTGCCATCAGGTCCTGGACAGGGGGCACCGGGGAGCTGTTTTTT.

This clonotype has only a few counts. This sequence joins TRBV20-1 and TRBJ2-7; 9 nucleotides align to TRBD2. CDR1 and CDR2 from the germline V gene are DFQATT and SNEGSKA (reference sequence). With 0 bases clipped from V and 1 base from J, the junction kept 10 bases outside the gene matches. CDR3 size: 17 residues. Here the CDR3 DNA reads TGCAGTGCTAGAGATGTAGTCCTAGCGGGATGGTCCTACGAGCAGTACTTC. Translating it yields CSARDVVLAGWSYEQYF.

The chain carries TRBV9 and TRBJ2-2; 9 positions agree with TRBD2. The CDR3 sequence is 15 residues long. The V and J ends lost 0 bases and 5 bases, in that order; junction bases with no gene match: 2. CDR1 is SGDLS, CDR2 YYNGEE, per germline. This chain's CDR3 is CASSVGAGGTGELFF. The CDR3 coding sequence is TGTGCCAGCAGCGTAGGCGCGGGAGGGACCGGGGAGCTGTTTTTT.

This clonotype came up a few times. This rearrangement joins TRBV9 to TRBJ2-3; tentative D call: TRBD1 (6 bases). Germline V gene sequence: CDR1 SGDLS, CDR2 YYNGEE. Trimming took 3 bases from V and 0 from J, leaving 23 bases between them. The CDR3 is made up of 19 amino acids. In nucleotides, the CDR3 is TGTGCCAGCAGCGCGCCCCTTGACAGGACAGCCTCTAGCACAGATACGCAGTATTTT. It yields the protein CASSAPLDRTASSTDTQYF.

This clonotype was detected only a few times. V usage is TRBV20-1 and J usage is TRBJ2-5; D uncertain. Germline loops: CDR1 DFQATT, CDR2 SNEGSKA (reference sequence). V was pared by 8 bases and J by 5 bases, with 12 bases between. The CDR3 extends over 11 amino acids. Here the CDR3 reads CSPVVAETQYF. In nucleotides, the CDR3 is TGCAGTCCAGTGGTTGCGGAGACCCAGTACTTC.

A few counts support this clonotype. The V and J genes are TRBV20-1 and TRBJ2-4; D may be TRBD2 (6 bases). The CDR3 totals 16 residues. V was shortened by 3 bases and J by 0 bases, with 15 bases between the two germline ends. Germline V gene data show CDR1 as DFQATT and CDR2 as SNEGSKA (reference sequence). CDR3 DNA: TGCAGTGCTAGCCTCTTAGTAGCGGTAGCCAAAAACATTCAGTACTTC. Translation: CSASLLVAVAKNIQYF.

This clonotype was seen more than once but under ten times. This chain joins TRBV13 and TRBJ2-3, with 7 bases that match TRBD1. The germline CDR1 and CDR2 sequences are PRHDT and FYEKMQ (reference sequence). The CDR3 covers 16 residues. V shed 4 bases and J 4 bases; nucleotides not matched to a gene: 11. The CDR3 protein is CASSSPGPRGPDTQYF. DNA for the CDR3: TGTGCCAGCAGCTCCCCCGGTCCTAGGGGGCCAGATACGCAGTATTTT.

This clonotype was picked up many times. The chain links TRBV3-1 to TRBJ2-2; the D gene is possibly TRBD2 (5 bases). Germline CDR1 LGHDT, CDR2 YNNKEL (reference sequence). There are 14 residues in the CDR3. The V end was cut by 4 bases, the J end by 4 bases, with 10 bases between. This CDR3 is CASSPDEGTGELFF. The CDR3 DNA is TGTGCCAGCAGCCCTGACGAGGGCACCGGGGAGCTGTTTTTT.

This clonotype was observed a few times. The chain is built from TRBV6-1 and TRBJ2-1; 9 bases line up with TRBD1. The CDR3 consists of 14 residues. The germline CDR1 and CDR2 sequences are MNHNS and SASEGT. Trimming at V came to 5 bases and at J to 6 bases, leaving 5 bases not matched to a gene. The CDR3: CASSIRDRANEQFF. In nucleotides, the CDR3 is TGTGCCAGCAGTATCCGGGACAGGGCCAATGAGCAGTTCTTC.

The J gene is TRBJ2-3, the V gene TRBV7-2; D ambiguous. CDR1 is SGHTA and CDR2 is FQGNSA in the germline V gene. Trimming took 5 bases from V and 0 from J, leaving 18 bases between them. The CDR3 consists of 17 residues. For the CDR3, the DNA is TGTGCCAGCAGCCTCTTAGGACCGACCTCTAGCACAGATACGCAGTATTTT. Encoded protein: CASSLLGPTSSTDTQYF.